The present T cell receptor (beta chain) was sequenced within a study of shared clonotypes between healthy human individuals. Assay used: immunoSEQ multiplex PCR; TCRdb lists only in-frame clones, some missing. The sample has under 2,500,000 clones, approximately 94% seen once. The length of the CDR3 is 18 residues. The chain employs TRBV21-1 and TRBJ2-4; the table's D call TRBD1 went unverified against the DNA. TRBV21-1 is a pseudogene locus. Sequencing used naive CD4+ T cells sorted from blood. Indicated subset: CD45RA+ positively selected. The TCR comes from a young man in good health. CDR3 loop: CASSKVRTGTLAKNIQYF. The CDR3 nucleotides are TGTGCCAGCAGCAAAGTTCGGACAGGGACTCTAGCCAAAAACATTCAGTACTTC.